Presented here are 4 T cell receptor beta chains from one specimen sequenced in a study of cytomegalovirus exposure and HLA in healthy donors. The PCR had 60 Vbeta and 13 Jbeta primers. Some clones are missing from TCRdb's copy, which holds only in-frame ones; the method was immunoSEQ multiplex PCR. Among some 100,000 clones, 75% were seen once, and the ten largest hold over 9.5%. The material sequenced was PBMCs. The receptors were gathered from a man in his fifties in good health and CMV-seronegative.

The chain recombines TRBV12-5 with TRBJ2-3; TRBD2 is a possible D gene (5 bases). In germline, CDR1 is LGHNT, CDR2 FRNRAP. Between the trimmed V and J ends, which lost 1 base and 12 bases, there was a span of 11 bases. The CDR3 spans 12 residues. CDR3 region: CASGLGVATQYF. CDR3 bases: TGTGCTAGTGGTTTGGGGGTAGCGACTCAGTATTTT.

The chain carries TRBV7-9 and TRBJ1-1; D is perhaps TRBD1 (6 bases). CDR1 is SEHNR, CDR2 FQNEAQ, per germline (reference sequence). CDR3 length: 12 residues. The V gene lost 8 bases and the J gene lost 4 bases, with 11 bases spanning the gap. The CDR3 DNA reads as TGTGCCAGCGAGGGGGTTGTCACTGAAGCTTTCTTT. Translation: CASEGVVTEAFF.

The chain couples TRBV11-3 to TRBJ2-2; D is uncertain. V was pared by 1 base and J by 6 bases, with 6 bases between. The germline V gene encodes CDR1 SGHNT and CDR2 YENEEA. The CDR3 totals 13 residues. The CDR3 here is CASSLGFAGELFF. For the CDR3, the DNA is TGTGCCAGCAGCTTAGGTTTCGCCGGGGAGCTGTTTTTT.

The chain has TRBV5-1 and TRBJ2-3; 10 bases map to TRBD1. V lost 4 bases and J lost 1; bases outside the gene matches: 3. Germline V gene data show CDR1 as SGHRS and CDR2 as YFSETQ. The CDR3 totals 15 residues. The CDR3 spells CASSTTGGGTDTQYF. The CDR3, as DNA: TGCGCCAGCAGCACGACAGGGGGCGGCACAGATACGCAGTATTTT.